The entry that follows covers one T cell receptor beta chain sequence. Because the CDR3's place on the DNA is in doubt, the DNA is left out and the CDR3 is given as listed by TCRdb. Germline loops: CDR1 SEHNR, CDR2 FQNEAQ (reference sequence). The CDR3 is 14 amino acids in total, end residues counted. This record belongs to a study of cytomegalovirus exposure and HLA in healthy donors. 13 Jbeta primers and 60 Vbeta primers were used for the PCR. TCRdb keeps only in-frame clones here, not all; method: immunoSEQ multiplex PCR. The sample includes some 130,000 clones, about 80% of them seen just once. Sequencing used PBMCs. The V and J genes are TRBV7-9 and TRBJ2-7; the table's D gene call, TRBD2, was not cross checked with the DNA. This clonotype was obtained from a boy aged 2 to 10 in good health and CMV-seronegative. The CDR3 spells CSSSFGPGEYEQYF.